This TCR beta chain was documented in a study of T-cell memory formation after mild COVID-19. Regarding the study as a whole: Proof of SARS-CoV-2 specificity was absent for the second-wave clones that crested on day 37.

As concerns this clonotype: The antigen remains unidentified.

The CDR3 runs 13 residues. V was trimmed by 5 bases and J by 8 bases, leaving 15 bases between them. Germline loops: CDR1 SGHVS, CDR2 FQNEAQ. From 5'RACE with constant-segment primers came TCR alpha and TCR beta cDNA libraries that carried sample barcodes and UMIs. TCRdb analysed the 5' RACE reads with MiXCR anew, one entry per CDR3 protein. The sample shows about 130,000 distinct CDR3 sequences, around 27% of them seen only once. Sequenced: PBMCs or a T cell subset sorted from them (not recorded which). The receptor's source is an adult woman who had mild COVID-19 (a few samples of this study predate the infection). Cell type and time point are not known. The chain couples TRBV7-8 to TRBJ1-2; D call uncertain. Here the CDR3 reads CASSNKDLFGYTF. The CDR3 DNA reads as TGTGCCAGCAGCAACAAGGACCTATTCGGCTACACCTTC.